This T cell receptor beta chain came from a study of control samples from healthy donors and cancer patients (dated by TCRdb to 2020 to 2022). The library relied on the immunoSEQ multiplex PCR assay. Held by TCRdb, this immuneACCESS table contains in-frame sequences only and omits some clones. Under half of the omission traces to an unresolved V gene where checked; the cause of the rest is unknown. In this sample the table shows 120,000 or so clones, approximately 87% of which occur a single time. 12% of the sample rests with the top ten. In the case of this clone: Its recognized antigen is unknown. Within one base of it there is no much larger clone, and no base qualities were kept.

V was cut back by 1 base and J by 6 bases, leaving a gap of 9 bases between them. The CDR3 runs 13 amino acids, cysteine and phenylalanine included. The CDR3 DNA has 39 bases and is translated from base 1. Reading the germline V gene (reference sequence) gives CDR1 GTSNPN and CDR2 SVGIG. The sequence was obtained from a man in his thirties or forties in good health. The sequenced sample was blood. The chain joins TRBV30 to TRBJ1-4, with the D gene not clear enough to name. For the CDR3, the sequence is CAWSGQAYEKLFF. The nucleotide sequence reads TGTGCCTGGAGTGGGCAGGCTTATGAAAAACTGTTTTTT.